The T cell receptor beta chain under discussion was sequenced for a study of shared clonotypes between healthy human individuals. Study summary: Three CD4 naive, three CD4 memory, two CD8 naive and one CD8 memory plate were used per donor.

CD45RO-negative cells were positively selected for CCR7, leaving out terminally differentiated effector memory CD45RA+ cells. The V end lost 5 bases, the J end lost 2 bases, and 16 bases lay between the germline ends. The CDR3 loop spans 15 amino acids. CDR1 and CDR2 from the germline V gene are WSHSY and SAAADI. Data came from immunoSEQ multiplex PCR; TCRdb stores just in-frame clones and leaves some out. The data show millions of clones, just over 90% seen once. Input material: naive CD8+ T cells from PBMCs. The source is a young man in good health. Some clones in this sample may be carry-over from other donors' samples. V and J are TRBV10-2 and TRBJ2-7; tentatively, D is TRBD2 (5 bases). CDR3 bases: TGCGCCAGCAGTCCTTTCTGGGGAGTCACCTACGAGCAGTACTTC. Its protein is CASSPFWGVTYEQYF.